This T cell receptor (beta chain) was sequenced during a study of T cells in Graves' hyperthyroidism and ophthalmopathy. Across the study: Peripheral blood was secured at the point of initial diagnosis, before any treatment. General observations from the study: The model forecast ophthalmopathy, anticipating it by a median around 6.5 months before onset. Most thyroid clonotypes expanded above 0.001 appeared in blood too.

Germline-derived CDR1 and CDR2 are SGHNT and YENEEA. V trimming: 3 bases; J trimming: 4 bases; junction bases outside the gene matches: 16. The CDR3 has 18 amino acids. PBMCs were derived from approximately 10 ml fresh peripheral blood. RNA transcripts were the template for amplifying TCR beta CDR3 regions. The TCR CDR3 first-round RT-PCR relied on the HTBI primer set. In TCRdb, the multiplex PCR reads were re-called with MiXCR into one record per CDR3 protein. The sample has about 250,000 distinct CDR3 sequences; roughly 22% are singletons. This clonotype was seen repeatedly, ten times or more. Its specificity is unknown.

The chain combines TRBV11-3 with TRBJ2-5; 8 nucleotides align to TRBD2. The clonotype comes from a man aged 30-40 years with Graves' ophthalmopathy. The specimen sequenced was blood. This chain's CDR3 is CASSLIPFWREAAETQYF. CDR3 bases: TGTGCCAGCAGCTTGATACCTTTTTGGCGGGAGGCTGCAGAGACCCAGTACTTC.